The next 13 T cell receptor beta chains were all read from a single sample in a study of technical replicates of blood from several donors. Clones were sequenced by immunoSEQ multiplex PCR, and TCRdb holds only the in-frame ones, with some missing. The table shows 80,000 or so clones, with nearly 97% occurring only once. The material sequenced was T cells isolated from PBMCs. The receptors were sampled from a human donor in good health.

This clone was counted once. The rearrangement links TRBV19 to TRBJ1-5; a possible D gene is TRBD1 (6 bases). Germline V gene lookup returns CDR1 LNHDA and CDR2 SQIVND (reference sequence). CDR3 length: 15 residues. Trimming took 6 bases from V and 2 from J, leaving 14 bases between them. CDR3 residues: CASRMGRQGNQPQHF. The DNA for the CDR3 is TGTGCCAGTAGAATGGGTAGACAGGGCAATCAGCCCCAGCATTTT.

The chain employs TRBV27 and TRBJ2-7; D is perhaps TRBD2 (5 bases). Germline-derived CDR1 and CDR2 are MNHEY and SMNVEV (reference sequence). This CDR3 is built from 14 residues. V lost 4 bases, J lost 5 bases, and 15 bases lay in between. The CDR3 protein is CASSSFLGSDEQYF. The CDR3 DNA follows: TGTGCCAGCAGTTCCTTCTTGGGGAGCGACGAGCAGTACTTC.

The V gene is TRBV11-1, the J gene TRBJ2-5; D remains unclear. The CDR3 covers 16 residues. V was clipped by 1 base and J by 4 bases, with 16 bases between them. Germline CDR1 SGHAT, CDR2 FQDESV (reference sequence). The DNA for the CDR3 is TGTGCCAGCAGCTTAGGAGACTTCTACCGGCCAGAGACCCAGTACTTC. Its translation is CASSLGDFYRPETQYF.

The sample holds one count of this clone. This chain uses TRBV28 with TRBJ1-4, with D hard to call. The CDR3 extends over 15 amino acids. The germline V gene has CDR1 MDHEN and CDR2 SYDVKM. V dropped 3 bases and J dropped 7 bases, with 15 bases sitting between them. CDR3 in DNA: TGTGCCAGCAGTTTGCTAATTTTACCTAGTGAAAAACTGTTTTTT. The encoded protein is CASSLLILPSEKLFF.

The chain recombines TRBV4-1 with TRBJ2-7, with D perhaps matching TRBD1 (6 bases). Germline V gene sequence: CDR1 MGHRA, CDR2 YSYEKL. The CDR3 spans 15 residues. V was pared by 4 bases and J by 1 base, with 14 bases between. The CDR3 nucleotides read TGCGCCAGCAGCCTAGGGGGAGTGGGGTCCTACGAGCAGTACTTC. Encoded protein: CASSLGGVGSYEQYF.

V usage is TRBV7-7 and J usage is TRBJ2-1, with a weak D call TRBD2 (6 bases). Germline CDR1 reads SSHAT; CDR2 reads FNYEAQ (reference sequence). This CDR3 contains 15 residues. V lost 1 base and J 0 bases, leaving 7 bases between the germline ends. CDR3 in amino acids: CASSLGLGSYNEQFF. The CDR3 nucleotides are TGTGCCAGCAGCTTAGGACTAGGCTCCTACAATGAGCAGTTCTTC.

The chain employs TRBV6-6 and TRBJ2-3; the match to TRBD2 covers 9 bases. CDR1 and CDR2 (germline): MNHNY, SVGAGI (reference sequence). The V gene end was trimmed by 7 bases and the J gene end by 2 bases; junction bases not matched to a gene: 7. The CDR3 runs to 15 residues. The CDR3 DNA reads TGTGCCAGCAACCTAGCGGGACGCCTCACAGATACGCAGTATTTT. This gives the protein CASNLAGRLTDTQYF.

CDR3 nucleotide sequence: TGTGCCTGGTCGAACAGGGGGAACACTGAAGCTTTCTTT. As protein: CAWSNRGNTEAFF. The chain combines TRBV30 with TRBJ1-1, with 7 positions matching TRBD1. With 5 bases clipped from V and 1 base from J, the junction kept 4 bases outside the gene matches. CDR1 and CDR2 (germline): GTSNPN, SVGIG (reference sequence). CDR3 length: 13 residues.

The rearrangement joins TRBV18 to TRBJ1-1, with 7 bases matching TRBD1. This CDR3 spans 14 amino acids. Unmatched junction bases numbered 7, after V lost 3 bases and J lost 6 bases. Germline V gene data show CDR1 as KGHSH and CDR2 as LQKENI. The chain's CDR3 is CASSPLQGTPEAFF. CDR3 DNA: TGTGCCAGCTCACCTTTACAGGGGACCCCTGAAGCTTTCTTT.

The gene calls are TRBV27 and TRBJ1-1; 11 bases align to TRBD1. Germline V gene data show CDR1 as MNHEY and CDR2 as SMNVEV (reference sequence). The CDR3 has 21 residues. V trimming: 3 bases; J trimming: 0 bases; junction bases outside the gene matches: 18. The CDR3 nucleotides read TGTGCCAGCAGTTTCCTACTTATCAAGGGACAGGGGGGCCTCATGAACACTGAAGCTTTCTTT. It codes for CASSFLLIKGQGGLMNTEAFF.

The V and J genes are TRBV6-1 and TRBJ2-5; D possibly corresponds to TRBD2 (6 bases). The CDR3 totals 17 residues. The germline V gene has CDR1 MNHNS and CDR2 SASEGT. Trimming removed 0 bases from V and 7 bases from J, with 21 bases in between. The CDR3 DNA reads as TGTGCCAGCAGTGAAGCGGAGGGCGGGCCGAAACCCGGGACCCAGTACTTC. Amino acid sequence: CASSEAEGGPKPGTQYF.

The CDR3 nucleotides are TGTGCCAGTAGGGCGGACAGGGACCAAGAGACCCAGTACTTC. Translated: CASRADRDQETQYF. This rearrangement joins TRBV19 to TRBJ2-5; 8 nucleotides align to TRBD1. In germline, CDR1 is LNHDA, CDR2 SQIVND (reference sequence). V gave up 6 bases and J gave up 0 bases; unmatched junction bases: 3. CDR3 size: 14 residues.

This chain connects TRBV10-3 to TRBJ2-3; 7 bases map to TRBD2. The CDR3 extends over 16 amino acids. The V gene's germline CDR1 is ENHRY and CDR2 SYGVKD. J gave up 3 bases and V 0 bases, and 6 bases lay outside the gene matches. CDR3 residues: CAISESSGGFTDTQYF. CDR3 nucleotide sequence: TGTGCCATCAGTGAGTCGTCGGGAGGTTTTACAGATACGCAGTATTTT.